These 5 T cell receptor beta chains were all obtained from the same sample, sequenced in a study of shared clonotypes between healthy human individuals. Generated by immunoSEQ multiplex PCR, the TCRdb table keeps only in-frame clones and is missing some. The table records millions of clones, roughly 91% of them present only once. Naivety among CD8 cells was defined by CD45RO negativity and positive CCR7 selection, thereby excluding terminally differentiated effector memory CD45RA+ cells. The specimen sequenced was naive CD8+ T cells from PBMCs. The receptors stem from a man aged 18 to 30 in good health. Some clones in this sample may be carry-over from other donors' samples.

V usage is TRBV7-2 and J usage is TRBJ2-1, with TRBD2 matching over 7 bases. Germline trimming cut 5 bases from V and 10 bases from J; bases unmatched to any gene: 2. CDR1 and CDR2 from the germline V gene are SGHTA and FQGNSA. The CDR3 runs 11 residues. CDR3 DNA sequence: TGTGCCAGCAGCCTGCGGGGGGAGCAGTTCTTC. This sequence encodes CASSLRGEQFF.

The chain combines TRBV27 with TRBJ2-1; 9 bases fit TRBD1. The germline CDR1 and CDR2 sequences are MNHEY and SMNVEV (reference sequence). Losses at the gene ends were 2 bases for V and 7 bases for J; bases not matched to a gene: 9. The CDR3 extends over 16 amino acids. The CDR3 sequence is CASSLGTGLRGNEQFF. The CDR3, as DNA: TGTGCCAGCAGTTTAGGGACAGGGCTACGTGGGAATGAGCAGTTCTTC.

V gene TRBV6-5 combines with J gene TRBJ1-4; TRBD1 aligns across 7 bases. From germline, CDR1 is MNHEY and CDR2 SVGAGI. With 2 bases clipped from V and 6 bases from J, the junction kept 6 bases outside the gene matches. The CDR3 runs to 15 residues. In nucleotides, the CDR3 is TGTGCCAGCAGTTACCTAGGACAGGTCTATGAAAAACTGTTTTTT. This sequence encodes CASSYLGQVYEKLFF.

The chain uses TRBV11-2 and TRBJ2-1; D remains ambiguous. The CDR3 consists of 13 residues. Deletions cut 1 base from V and 3 bases from J, with 4 bases between. Germline V gene data show CDR1 as SGHAT and CDR2 as FQNNGV. Written as DNA, the CDR3 is TGTGCCAGCAGCTTAGTTAACTACAATGAGCAGTTCTTC. It is translated as CASSLVNYNEQFF.

The rearrangement links TRBV19 to TRBJ1-1; D is ambiguous. CDR1 is LNHDA and CDR2 is SQIVND in the germline V gene (reference sequence). The CDR3 contains 13 residues. In nucleotides, the CDR3 is TGTGGGGCAGGTCCTTCCACGGGGTCTGAAGCTTTCTTT. Translation gives CGAGPSTGSEAFF.